These 28 T cell receptor beta chains originate from one sample sequenced in a study of response to subunit inactivated influenza vaccine. TCRdb re-called the RT-PCR reads with MiXCR, one entry per CDR3 protein. This table has about half a million distinct CDR3 sequences, 10% to 11% appearing once. The sequences come from PBMCs from blood, collected roughly 47 days after vaccination. The receptors originated from a man aged 50 to 60 who received an inactivated influenza vaccine.

This clonotype was picked up a small number of times. The CDR3 spells CASRWTSRNEQYF. The DNA of the CDR3 is TGTGCCAGCAGATGGACTAGCCGTAACGAGCAGTACTTC. V usage is TRBV12-3 or TRBV12-4 and J usage is TRBJ2-7; 8 positions match TRBD2. V gave up 6 bases and J gave up 5 bases; unmatched junction bases: 6. This CDR3 spans 13 amino acids.

Comment on this clonotype: A much larger clone differs from this one at a single base, so this may be a read error. V gene TRBV6-5 combines with J gene TRBJ2-1; D is ambiguous. Germline V gene lookup returns CDR1 MNHEY and CDR2 SVGAGI. This CDR3 spans 18 amino acids. The V end lost 3 bases, the J end lost 10 bases, and 28 bases lay between the germline ends. Written as DNA, the CDR3 is TGTGCCAGCAGTTATGGCCCCCCGGTGGGTGGCTTGGGTTGGGAGCAGTTCTTC. Translated: CASSYGPPVGGLGWEQFF.

The chain uses TRBV7-8 and TRBJ1-2; D uncertain. The CDR3 is made up of 14 amino acids. The V gene's germline CDR1 is SGHVS and CDR2 FQNEAQ. Trimming removed 1 base from V and 5 bases from J, with 11 bases in between. The CDR3 reads CASSLGGTAYGYTF. CDR3 bases: TGTGCCAGCAGCTTAGGGGGTACTGCATATGGCTACACCTTC.

This clonotype was counted ten times or more. The chain carries TRBV19 and TRBJ1-2; tentatively, D is TRBD1 (6 bases). Germline CDR1 and CDR2: LNHDA and SQIVND (reference sequence). The V end lost 6 bases, the J end lost 4 bases, and 15 bases lay between the germline ends. The CDR3 consists of 14 residues. The CDR3, as DNA: TGTGCCAGTAGACCTCCTGGACAGCCCTATGGCTACACCTTC. Its protein product is CASRPPGQPYGYTF.

This clonotype was counted many times. The J gene is TRBJ1-2, the V gene TRBV12-3 or TRBV12-4; TRBD1 is a possible D gene (5 bases). The V end lost 5 bases, the J end lost 8 bases, and 9 bases lay between the germline ends. The CDR3 runs 11 residues. For the CDR3, the DNA is TGTGCCAGCAGTCCCGGGGGAGGCTACACCTTC. Protein sequence: CASSPGGGYTF.

This clonotype showed up many times. The chain is built from TRBV12-3 or TRBV12-4 and TRBJ2-2, with D hard to call. V shed 5 bases and J shed 2 bases, with 9 bases lying between them. The CDR3 runs 14 residues. DNA for the CDR3: TGTGCCAGCAGTAAGCAGGCTAACACCGGGGAGCTGTTTTTT. Translated: CASSKQANTGELFF.

The CDR3 DNA is TGTGCCAGCAGCTCTTGGATTGGGTATGGCTACACCTTC. Protein: CASSSWIGYGYTF. The gene calls are TRBV7-9 and TRBJ1-2; D ambiguous. CDR3 size: 13 residues. Germline CDR1 SEHNR, CDR2 FQNEAQ (reference sequence). V dropped 4 bases and J dropped 5 bases, with 11 bases sitting between them.

V gene TRBV4-1 combines with J gene TRBJ1-1; a possible D gene is TRBD1 (5 bases). Trimming removed 0 bases at V and 2 bases at J, with 13 bases between. There are 16 residues in the CDR3. CDR1 MGHRA and CDR2 YSYEKL come from the germline V gene. The CDR3: CASSQEMRTSNTEAFF. The CDR3 DNA sequence: TGCGCCAGCAGCCAAGAGATGCGGACATCTAACACTGAAGCTTTCTTT.

This clonotype was detected only a few times. The genes are TRBV20-1 and TRBJ2-1, with 11 bases matching TRBD1. CDR1 and CDR2 (germline): DFQATT, SNEGSKA (reference sequence). CDR3 size: 16 residues. With 5 bases clipped from V and 8 bases from J, the junction kept 14 bases outside the gene matches. CDR3 sequence reads: CSARIPGTGGLDEQFF. As DNA, the CDR3 is TGCAGTGCTCGCATCCCCGGGACAGGGGGTTTGGATGAGCAGTTCTTC.

V is TRBV20-1 and J is TRBJ1-2; TRBD1 matches 7 bases. V lost 6 bases to trimming and J lost 2 bases; unmatched junction nucleotides: 6. Germline values: CDR1 DFQATT, CDR2 SNEGSKA (reference sequence). The CDR3 covers 13 residues. The CDR3 here is CSALQGPNYGYTF. Written as DNA, the CDR3 is TGCAGTGCATTACAGGGGCCGAACTATGGCTACACCTTC.

This clonotype was recorded a few times. J is TRBJ2-3 and V is TRBV4-2; 9 bases map to TRBD1. Germline V gene sequence: CDR1 LGHNA, CDR2 YNFKEQ. This CDR3 is built from 18 residues. V dropped 3 bases and J dropped 2; count of bases not matched to a gene: 12. CDR3 sequence: CASSQQSGTGQSTDTQYF. CDR3 DNA sequence: TGTGCCAGCAGCCAGCAGAGTGGGACAGGGCAGTCCACAGATACGCAGTATTTT.

The chain couples TRBV5-1 to TRBJ2-5; D may be TRBD1 (6 bases). Per the germline V gene, CDR1 is SGHRS and CDR2 is YFSETQ. The CDR3 is 13 residues long. The V and J ends lost 3 bases and 5 bases respectively, with 11 bases between them. This CDR3 reads CASSSPRGETQYF. DNA for the CDR3: TGCGCCAGCAGCTCCCCTAGGGGGGAGACCCAGTACTTC.

This clonotype was detected only a few times. The chain has TRBV5-1 and TRBJ2-1; D ambiguous. V lost 0 bases and J 8 bases, leaving 30 bases between the germline ends. This CDR3 is built from 20 residues. The germline V gene has CDR1 SGHRS and CDR2 YFSETQ. The CDR3 DNA sequence: TGCGCCAGCAGCTTGGCCCTGTATAGGGTTGTCCGTACCACTGGGGATGAGCAGTTCTTC. As protein: CASSLALYRVVRTTGDEQFF.

This sequence joins TRBV15 and TRBJ2-3; D not certain. The CDR3 is 13 residues long. Germline values: CDR1 LNHNV, CDR2 YYDKDF (reference sequence). V lost 1 base and J lost 6, with 8 bases in between. The CDR3 loop is CATSRVMQDTQYF. CDR3 bases: TGTGCCACCAGCAGAGTTATGCAGGATACGCAGTATTTT.

V gene TRBV4-1 combines with J gene TRBJ2-5, with D maybe TRBD2 (6 bases). Germline V gives CDR1 MGHRA, CDR2 YSYEKL. This CDR3 contains 13 residues. Trimming took 2 bases from V and 4 from J, leaving 8 bases between them. The CDR3 region has the DNA TGCGCCAGCAGCCAACCCGGGGGAGAGACCCAGTACTTC. Translated, it gives CASSQPGGETQYF.

In this sample, this clonotype turned up many times. The genes are TRBV29-1 and TRBJ2-3; the match to TRBD2 covers 9 bases. The CDR3 is 15 amino acids. The germline V gene encodes CDR1 SQVTM and CDR2 ANQGSEA. The trim removed 6 bases at V and 3 bases at J, leaving 10 bases unmatched. For the CDR3, the DNA is TGCAGCGTACGCGGGACTAGCACAAGGACAGATACGCAGTATTTT. It specifies CSVRGTSTRTDTQYF.

At least ten counts were recorded for this clonotype. The chain joins TRBV20-1 to TRBJ2-3; D tentatively fits TRBD1 or TRBD2 (5 bases each). The CDR3 has 12 residues. Germline loops: CDR1 DFQATT, CDR2 SNEGSKA (reference sequence). CDR3 protein: CGTGRDTDTQYF. The DNA of the CDR3 is TGCGGGACGGGGCGAGACACAGATACGCAGTATTTT.

There are many counts of this clonotype. The chain combines TRBV10-3 with TRBJ2-2, with D perhaps assigned TRBD1 or TRBD2 (7 bases each). This CDR3 has 15 residues. V shed 6 bases and J shed 6 bases, with 17 bases lying between them. The germline gives CDR1 ENHRY, CDR2 SYGVKD. CDR3 loop: CAISPQGGSPGELFF. CDR3 DNA: TGTGCCATCAGCCCCCAGGGGGGGTCTCCCGGGGAGCTGTTTTTT.

In its sample, this clonotype was seen a few times. This chain links TRBV7-9 with TRBJ2-7, with D perhaps matching TRBD1 (5 bases). The CDR3 is 15 residues long. The germline V gene has CDR1 SEHNR and CDR2 FQNEAQ (reference sequence). V lost 3 bases, J lost 1 base, and 13 bases lay in between. The DNA for the CDR3 is TGTGCCAGCAGCTTCAAGCAGGGCGGATCCTACGAGCAGTACTTC. Translation: CASSFKQGGSYEQYF. The full variable domain, in which reference TRBV7-9 and TRBJ2-7 provide the parts outside the CDR3, is DTGVSQNPRHKITKRGQNVTFRCDPISEHNRLYWYRQTLGQGPEFLTYFQNEAQLEKSRLLSDRFSAERPKGSFSTLEIQRTEQGDSAMYLCASSFKQGGSYEQYFGPGTRLTVT.

This clonotype appeared a few times. The chain joins TRBV29-1 to TRBJ2-1; 10 nucleotides align to TRBD2. V lost 7 bases, J lost 4 bases, and 10 bases stayed unmatched. Germline V gives CDR1 SQVTM, CDR2 ANQGSEA. This CDR3 is 15 amino acids long. The CDR3: CSGQLLAGMYNEQFF. In DNA form, the CDR3 reads TGCAGCGGTCAACTACTAGCGGGAATGTACAATGAGCAGTTCTTC.

The gene calls are TRBV28 and TRBJ1-1, with D hard to call. V lost 3 bases to trimming and J lost 8 bases, with 10 bases between them. The germline V gene encodes CDR1 MDHEN and CDR2 SYDVKM. This CDR3 is 12 amino acids long. The DNA of the CDR3 is TGTGCCAGCAGTTTCCTGCCCCTCGAAGCTTTCTTT. Translated, it gives CASSFLPLEAFF.

In its sample, this clonotype was seen a few times. V gene TRBV7-9 combines with J gene TRBJ2-2; D gene uncertain. Germline V gene sequence: CDR1 SEHNR, CDR2 FQNEAQ (reference sequence). CDR3 length equals 13 residues. V was pared by 5 bases and J by 7 bases, with 11 bases between. The CDR3, as DNA: TGTGCCAGCAGCCCAAACCGATACGGGGAGCTGTTTTTT. It yields the protein CASSPNRYGELFF.

This clonotype was detected only a few times. The genes are TRBV27 and TRBJ1-2; D gene unclear. CDR1 is MNHEY, CDR2 SMNVEV, per germline (reference sequence). The CDR3 runs 13 residues. V gave up 5 bases and J gave up 4 bases, with 11 bases separating them. CDR3 bases: TGTGCCAGCAGTACAAATCTAGGCTATGGCTACACCTTC. Translated, it gives CASSTNLGYGYTF.

The V call is TRBV2, the J call TRBJ1-2; 7 nucleotides agree with TRBD1. The V gene's germline CDR1 is SNHLY and CDR2 FYNNEI. This CDR3 region has 15 residues. V dropped 10 bases and J dropped 1; count of bases not matched to a gene: 12. CDR3: CATSRGQKVNYGYTF. The CDR3 bases are TGTGCCACCTCGAGGGGACAGAAAGTTAACTATGGCTACACCTTC.

In this sample, this clonotype turned up many times. This chain uses TRBV6-5 with TRBJ1-4; D gene ambiguous. Germline CDR1 reads MNHEY; CDR2 reads SVGAGI. Trimming pared 0 bases from V and 8 bases from J, leaving 16 bases between. The CDR3 has 16 amino acids. In nucleotides, the CDR3 is TGTGCCAGCAGTTACTCGATGGGGAGGGCTGACGAAAAACTGTTTTTT. Protein sequence: CASSYSMGRADEKLFF.

In this sample, this clonotype turned up many times. The chain is built from TRBV20-1 and TRBJ1-1; perhaps TRBD1 as D (6 bases). The germline CDR1 and CDR2 sequences are DFQATT and SNEGSKA (reference sequence). The V and J ends lost 0 bases and 5 bases respectively, with 13 bases between them. The CDR3 totals 14 residues. CDR3 DNA: TGCAGTGCTAGAGATATATTGGGGGCTACTGAAGCTTTCTTT. It yields the protein CSARDILGATEAFF.

V usage is TRBV29-1 and J usage is TRBJ2-5; D is undetermined. The germline V gene has CDR1 SQVTM and CDR2 ANQGSEA. V was clipped by 3 bases and J by 2 bases, with 4 bases between them. There are 11 residues in the CDR3. The CDR3 here is CSVDLQETQYF. The CDR3 DNA is TGCAGCGTTGACCTACAAGAGACCCAGTACTTC.

This clonotype was found many times. The rearrangement joins TRBV5-1 to TRBJ1-1; 8 bases align to TRBD1. With 4 bases clipped from V and 6 bases from J, the junction kept 5 bases outside the gene matches. This CDR3 is 13 amino acids long. The germline V gene has CDR1 SGHRS and CDR2 YFSETQ. The CDR3 loop is CASSPGQGAEAFF. CDR3 in DNA: TGCGCCAGCAGCCCTGGACAGGGTGCTGAAGCTTTCTTT.